Listed below are T cell receptor beta chains from one sample, sequenced in a study of lymphopenia after photon versus proton radiotherapy. Profiling relied on immunoSEQ multiplex PCR, and the TCRdb table lists in-frame clones only, not all of them. The sample records approximately 22,000 clones, 85% being singletons. The sequences come from peripheral blood, collected from a patient treated with photon-based radiotherapy. Source of these receptors: a man between 60 and 75 years old with pancreatic cancer. CDR3s include the opening cysteine and the closing phenylalanine or tryptophan. Expanded clones are given a class, and other clones once, few, many or no size at all.

CDR3 protein: CASSIGEGQFGANVLTF
J gene: TRBJ2-6
clone size: .
V gene: TRBV19

CDR3 protein: CASSSAGTGVGYTF
J gene: TRBJ1-2
clone size: once
V gene: TRBV27

CDR3 protein: CASSVGPDQPQHF
J gene: TRBJ1-5
clone size: .
V gene: TRBV9

CDR3 protein: CASSRRQGGVETQYF
J gene: TRBJ2-5
clone size: .
V gene: TRBV14

CDR3 protein: CASSDSSGGADTQYF
J gene: TRBJ2-3
clone size: .
V gene: TRBV6-4

CDR3 protein: CASSSRDRADTQYF
J gene: TRBJ2-3
clone size: .
V gene: TRBV11-3

CDR3 protein: CASSPLGVDTQYF
J gene: TRBJ2-3
clone size: .
V gene: TRBV7-9

CDR3 protein: CASSEDIGAYEQYF
J gene: TRBJ2-7
clone size: .
V gene: TRBV27

CDR3 protein: CASRTWDQRLYGYTF
J gene: TRBJ1-2
clone size: .
V gene: TRBV19

CDR3 protein: CASSYSVRGFGTEAFF
J gene: TRBJ1-1
clone size: .
V gene: TRBV6-5

CDR3 protein: CASSILPLDRADNQPQHF
J gene: TRBJ1-5
clone size: .
V gene: TRBV19

CDR3 protein: CASSGQGSINSPLHF
J gene: TRBJ1-6
clone size: few
V gene: TRBV19

CDR3 protein: CASSPEGQTGWQYF
J gene: TRBJ2-7
clone size: once
V gene: TRBV11-1

CDR3 protein: CASSLTVGTGAGNTIYF
J gene: TRBJ1-3
clone size: .
V gene: TRBV5-5

CDR3 protein: CASSLWVDGGPQHF
J gene: TRBJ1-5
clone size: .
V gene: TRBV7-9

CDR3 protein: CASSLGGAHSYEQYF
J gene: TRBJ2-7
clone size: few
V gene: TRBV7-2

CDR3 protein: CASSQDLASYGYTF
J gene: TRBJ1-2
clone size: .
V gene: TRBV4-1

CDR3 protein: CASSRTGSETQYF
J gene: TRBJ2-5
clone size: .
V gene: TRBV7-6

CDR3 protein: CASSTLGSRAQYF
J gene: TRBJ2-7
clone size: .
V gene: TRBV6-5

CDR3 protein: CASGLVLRDSNQPQHF
J gene: TRBJ1-5
clone size: .
V gene: TRBV12-5

CDR3 protein: CAWSYGGGLPYEQYF
J gene: TRBJ2-7
clone size: .
V gene: TRBV30

CDR3 protein: CASSISLRRQHNEQYF
J gene: TRBJ2-7
clone size: few
V gene: TRBV19

CDR3 protein: CASSSRLAGGIYHTGELFF
J gene: TRBJ2-2
clone size: .
V gene: TRBV9

CDR3 protein: CASSLLNTIYF
J gene: TRBJ1-3
clone size: .
V gene: TRBV5-3

CDR3 protein: CASSLLRVGGYTF
J gene: TRBJ1-2
clone size: .
V gene: TRBV5-8

CDR3 protein: CASSFGTYGSREQYF
J gene: TRBJ2-7
clone size: .
V gene: TRBV28

CDR3 protein: CASRPAGTVNTEAFF
J gene: TRBJ1-1
clone size: once
V gene: TRBV5-1

CDR3 protein: CASSPWGPTKNIQYF
J gene: TRBJ2-4
clone size: .
V gene: TRBV7-9